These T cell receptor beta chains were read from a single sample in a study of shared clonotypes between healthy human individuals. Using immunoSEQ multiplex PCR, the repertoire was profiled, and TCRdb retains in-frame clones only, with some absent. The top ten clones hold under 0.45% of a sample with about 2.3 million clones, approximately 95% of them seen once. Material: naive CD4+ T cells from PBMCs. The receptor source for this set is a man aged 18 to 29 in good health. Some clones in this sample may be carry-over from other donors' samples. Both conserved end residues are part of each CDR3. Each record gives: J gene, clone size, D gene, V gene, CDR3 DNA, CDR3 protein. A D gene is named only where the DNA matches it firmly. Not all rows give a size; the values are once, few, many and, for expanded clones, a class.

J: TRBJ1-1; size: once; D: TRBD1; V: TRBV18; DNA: TGTGCCAGCTCAACCGGGACAGGGGGGATGAACACTGAAGCTTTCTTT; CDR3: CASSTGTGGMNTEAFF
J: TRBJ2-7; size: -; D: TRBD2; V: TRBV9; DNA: TGTGCCAGCAGCGTAGGCCCCAGCGGGATACCCTACGAGCAGTACTTC; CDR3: CASSVGPSGIPYEQYF
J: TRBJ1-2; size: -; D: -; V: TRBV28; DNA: TGTGCCAGCAGTTTTTCGCGCTATGGCTACACCTTC; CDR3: CASSFSRYGYTF
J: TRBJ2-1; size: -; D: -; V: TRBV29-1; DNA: TGCAGCTCGCGTTCCACCTACAATGAGCAGTTCTTC; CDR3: CSSRSTYNEQFF
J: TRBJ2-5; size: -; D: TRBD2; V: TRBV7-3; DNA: TGTGCCAGCAGCGTACTAGCGGAAGAGACCCAGTACTTC; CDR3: CASSVLAEETQYF
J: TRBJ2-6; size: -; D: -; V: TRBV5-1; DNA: TGCGCCAGCAGCTGGAGGGATCGCTCTGGGGCCAACGTCCTGACTTTC; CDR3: CASSWRDRSGANVLTF
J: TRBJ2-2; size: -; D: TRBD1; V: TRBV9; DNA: TGTGCCAGCAGCGTAGGGGACAGGGGAACCGGGGAGCTGTTTTTT; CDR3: CASSVGDRGTGELFF
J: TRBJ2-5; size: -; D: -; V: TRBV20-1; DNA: TGCAGTGCGGTCCACCAAGAGACCCAGTACTTC; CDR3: CSAVHQETQYF
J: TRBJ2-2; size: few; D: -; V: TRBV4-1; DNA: TGCGCCAGCAGCCAAGATCCAGGGCCCGGGGAGCTGTTTTTT; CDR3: CASSQDPGPGELFF
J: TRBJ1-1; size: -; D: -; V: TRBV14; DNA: TGTGCCAGCGCCGTAAGCCTTAACACTGAAGCTTTCTTT; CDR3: CASAVSLNTEAFF
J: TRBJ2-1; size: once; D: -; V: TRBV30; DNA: TGTGCCTGGAGTAACCTAGCCAACAATGAGCAGTTCTTC; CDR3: CAWSNLANNEQFF
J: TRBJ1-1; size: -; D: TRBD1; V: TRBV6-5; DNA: TGTGCCAGCAGTAGTGGACAGGCAGCTTTCTTT; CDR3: CASSSGQAAFF
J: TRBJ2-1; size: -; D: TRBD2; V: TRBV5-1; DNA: TGCGCCAGCAGCTTTCTTGGGACTAGCGGGAATGAGCAGTTCTTC; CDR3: CASSFLGTSGNEQFF
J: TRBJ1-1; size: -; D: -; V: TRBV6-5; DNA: TGTGCCAGCAGTCCCGCGGCCGGGACGAACACTGAAGCTTTCTTT; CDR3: CASSPAAGTNTEAFF
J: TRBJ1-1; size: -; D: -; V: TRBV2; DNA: TGTGCCAGCAGTGAAGGTAAGGGCCGCAGGGACACTGAAGCTTTCTTT; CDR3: CASSEGKGRRDTEAFF
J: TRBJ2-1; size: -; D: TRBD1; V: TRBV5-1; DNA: TGCGCCAGCAGCTCCGGACAGGGGCCCTACAATGAGCAGTTCTTC; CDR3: CASSSGQGPYNEQFF
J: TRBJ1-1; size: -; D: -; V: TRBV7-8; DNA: TGTGCCAGCAGCTTACTGGCCCAGACTAACACTGAAGCTTTCTTT; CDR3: CASSLLAQTNTEAFF
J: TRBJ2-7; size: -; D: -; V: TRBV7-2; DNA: TGTGCCAGCAGCGCCCGGGGGATGGGTGGGACTCCAGCCTACGAGCAGTACTTC; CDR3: CASSARGMGGTPAYEQYF
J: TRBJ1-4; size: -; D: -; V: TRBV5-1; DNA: TGCGCCAGCAGCCCGCAGGGAACTGAAAAACTGTTTTTT; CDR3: CASSPQGTEKLFF
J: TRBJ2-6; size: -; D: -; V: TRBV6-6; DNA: TGTGCCAGCAGTTACTCGGGGCTCGGCGGGGCCAACGTCCTGACTTTC; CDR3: CASSYSGLGGANVLTF
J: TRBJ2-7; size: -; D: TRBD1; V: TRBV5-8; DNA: TGTGCCAGCAGCTTGGCCCTAGGGGGCATCTACGAGCAGTACTTC; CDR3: CASSLALGGIYEQYF
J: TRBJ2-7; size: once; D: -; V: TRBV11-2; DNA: TGTGCCAGCAGCTTACAATGGGGAACCTACGAGCAGTACTTC; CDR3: CASSLQWGTYEQYF
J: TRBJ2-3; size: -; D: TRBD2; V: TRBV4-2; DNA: TGTGCCAGCAGCCACCTTAGCGGGAGAGCCTTCACAGATACGCAGTATTTT; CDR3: CASSHLSGRAFTDTQYF
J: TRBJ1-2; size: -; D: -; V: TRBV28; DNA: TGTGCCAGCAGTCCAACCCGCCGTCGGGGGCGATATGGCTACACCTTC; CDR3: CASSPTRRRGRYGYTF
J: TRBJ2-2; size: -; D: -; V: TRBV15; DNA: TGTGCCACCAGCGCCAGGACACCACAGAACACCGGGGAGCTGTTTTTT; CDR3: CATSARTPQNTGELFF
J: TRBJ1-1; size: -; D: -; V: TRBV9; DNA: TGTGCCAGCAGCGTAGACTGGAACACTGAAGCTTTCTTT; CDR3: CASSVDWNTEAFF
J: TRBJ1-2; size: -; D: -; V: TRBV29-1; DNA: TGCAGCGTTGATCAGGGTCGGGCCTATGGCTACACCTTC; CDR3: CSVDQGRAYGYTF
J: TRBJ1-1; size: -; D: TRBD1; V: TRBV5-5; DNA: TGTGCCAGCAGCTGGACAGGGAGCGGGAACACTGAAGCTTTCTTT; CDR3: CASSWTGSGNTEAFF